This T cell receptor (beta chain) was sequenced for a study of patients and donors after allogeneic stem cell transplantation. This CDR3 is 16 amino acids long. The germline V gene has CDR1 SGHDT and CDR2 YYEEEE. V lost 2 bases, J lost 3 bases, and 12 bases lay in between. In this sample, this clonotype turned up a few times. Via MiXCR, TCRdb re-called the RT-PCR reads, giving one row per CDR3 protein. The sample yields hundreds of thousands of distinct CDR3 sequences, 15% to 20% seen once. This receptor was obtained from a human donor who was either an allogeneic HSCT recipient or a stem cell or donor lymphocyte infusion donor (not recorded which). It is not recorded whose cells these are; they may come from a transplant donor. Sequences were obtained from blood, either unsorted or a sorted T cell fraction (not recorded which). The V call is TRBV5-6, the J call TRBJ2-6; weak D call: TRBD1 (6 bases). The chain's CDR3 is CASSLTQGIGANVLTF. Here the CDR3 DNA reads TGTGCCAGCAGCTTAACTCAGGGGATTGGGGCCAACGTCCTGACTTTC.